A single sample gave rise to the 21 T cell receptor beta chains below, sequenced in a study of blood T cells in healthy people across ages. With a J-beta primer mix and a sample-barcoded 5' primer, a second PCR ran 7 to 11 cycles. TCRdb recomputed calls from the 5' RACE reads with MiXCR, one row per CDR3 protein. In the table there are over a million distinct CDR3 sequences, around 45% of which are singletons. Sequencing used blood. Receptors were obtained from a woman aged 55-75 years in good health.

This clonotype showed up just once. This sequence joins TRBV9 and TRBJ2-7; 8 bases match TRBD1. The CDR3 is 14 residues long. Germline loops: CDR1 SGDLS, CDR2 YYNGEE. J gave up 10 bases and V 0 bases, and 9 bases lay outside the gene matches. CDR3 nucleotides: TGTGCCAGCAGCGTAGGAGGACAGGGTACGGCCCAGTACTTC. This encodes CASSVGGQGTAQYF. The full variable domain, its missing parts supplied by reference TRBV9 and TRBJ2-7, is DSGVTQTPKHLITATGQRVTLRCSPRSGDLSVYWYQQSLDQGLQFLIQYYNGEERAKGNILERFSAQQFPDLHSELNLSSLELGDSALYFCASSVGGQGTAQYFGPGTRLTVT.

This clonotype was detected many times. The chain uses TRBV4-2 and TRBJ2-7; 8 bases agree with TRBD1. Germline V CDR1 and CDR2: LGHNA, YNFKEQ. The CDR3 runs to 18 residues. V dropped 4 bases and J dropped 1; count of bases not matched to a gene: 15. The CDR3 sequence: CASSRDVAGQGSSYEQYF. The CDR3 nucleotides are TGTGCCAGCAGCCGAGACGTCGCAGGACAGGGTTCGTCCTACGAGCAGTACTTC.

This CDR3 is CAWKQTSYNEQFF. The CDR3 DNA follows: TGTGCCTGGAAACAGACCTCCTACAATGAGCAGTTCTTC. The V gene is TRBV30, the J gene TRBJ2-1; no firm D call. Germline values: CDR1 GTSNPN, CDR2 SVGIG (reference sequence). This CDR3 contains 13 residues. V shed 4 bases and J shed 0 bases, with 7 bases lying between them.

This sequence joins TRBV9 and TRBJ2-2; the D gene is possibly TRBD1 (5 bases). This CDR3 contains 14 residues. V was shortened by 1 base and J by 6 bases, with 10 bases between the two germline ends. Germline loops: CDR1 SGDLS, CDR2 YYNGEE. The CDR3 DNA sequence: TGTGCCAGCAGCGTAAGGGGTCAGTCCGGGGAGCTGTTTTTT. As protein: CASSVRGQSGELFF.

V is TRBV7-8 and J is TRBJ2-6; D is perhaps TRBD1 (6 bases). Germline assignment: CDR1 SGHVS and CDR2 FQNEAQ. The CDR3 spans 20 residues. V was trimmed by 8 bases and J by 0 bases, leaving 26 bases between them. CDR3 sequence: CASPTTGSPSPLSGANVLTF. The CDR3 DNA reads TGTGCCAGCCCTACTACAGGGAGTCCCTCCCCCCTCTCTGGGGCCAACGTCCTGACTTTC.

This clonotype has only a few counts. The rearrangement links TRBV29-1 to TRBJ2-7; possibly TRBD2 for D (5 bases). The end of the DNA aligns better with TRBJ2-5, so the J call may be wrong. The CDR3 runs 11 residues. Germline V CDR1 and CDR2: SQVTM, ANQGSEA. Here the CDR3 reads CSLGSGETQYF. As DNA, the CDR3 is TGCAGCCTAGGGTCGGGGGAGACCCAGTACTTC.

The rearrangement links TRBV7-9 to TRBJ2-1; perhaps TRBD1 as D (6 bases). Per germline, CDR1 SEHNR and CDR2 FQNEAQ (reference sequence). V was shortened by 5 bases and J by 5 bases, with 13 bases between the two germline ends. The CDR3 is made up of 14 amino acids. DNA of the CDR3: TGTGCCAGCAGCATCGGACAGACAGACAATGAGCAGTTCTTC. Protein sequence: CASSIGQTDNEQFF. Using reference TRBV7-9 and TRBJ2-1 for the parts outside the CDR3, the full variable domain is DTGVSQNPRHKITKRGQNVTFRCDPISEHNRLYWYRQTLGQGPEFLTYFQNEAQLEKSRLLSDRFSAERPKGSFSTLEIQRTEQGDSAMYLCASSIGQTDNEQFFGPGTRLTVL.

This clonotype was seen a few times. This chain connects TRBV2 to TRBJ2-1, with a weak D call TRBD2 (6 bases). V lost 6 bases and J 8 bases, leaving 17 bases between the germline ends. This CDR3 region has 14 residues. Germline V gene lookup returns CDR1 SNHLY and CDR2 FYNNEI. The CDR3 is CASRGGAGYDEQFF. The CDR3 nucleotides are TGTGCCAGCAGAGGCGGGGCGGGATACGATGAGCAGTTCTTC.

The V call is TRBV2, the J call TRBJ2-7; 7 bases are a match to TRBD1. The CDR3 runs 14 residues. Germline-derived CDR1 and CDR2 are SNHLY and FYNNEI. V was clipped by 5 bases and J by 3 bases; unmatched bases: 7. Here the CDR3 DNA reads TGTGCCAGCAGTTACCGGACAGGCAACTACGAGCAGTACTTC. Its translation is CASSYRTGNYEQYF. Based on the CDR3 plus reference TRBV2 and TRBJ2-7, the full variable domain is EPEVTQTPSHQVTQMGQEVILRCVPISNHLYFYWYRQILGQKVEFLVSFYNNEISEKSEIFDDQFSVERPDGSNFTLKIRSTKLEDSAMYFCASSYRTGNYEQYFGPGTRLTVT.

The chain uses TRBV2 and TRBJ2-3, with a tentative D call TRBD2 (5 bases). Germline V gene data show CDR1 as SNHLY and CDR2 as FYNNEI. The CDR3 length is 15 residues. V shed 3 bases and J shed 3 bases, with 13 bases lying between them. DNA of the CDR3: TGTGCCAGCAGTGACAGGATAGCGAGGACAGATACGCAGTATTTT. Amino acids: CASSDRIARTDTQYF.

The chain joins TRBV12-3 or TRBV12-4 to TRBJ2-1; a weak D match, TRBD1 (6 bases). The DNA end favors TRBJ2-7, so the J call may be wrong. This CDR3 has 15 amino acids. CDR3 coding DNA: TGTGCCAGCAGCCCCACAGGGAACTCCTACAATGAGCAGTACTTC. This codes for CASSPTGNSYNEQYF.

The table lists this clonotype with a few counts. Germline and junction disagree at one end, which may indicate a read error. The rearrangement links TRBV20-1 to TRBJ2-3; 10 nucleotides agree with TRBD2. This CDR3 comprises 13 residues. Germline lookup yields CDR1 DFQATT and CDR2 SNEGSKA (reference sequence). The CDR3 spells CSASGSSTDTQYF. CDR3 nucleotide sequence: TGCAGCGCTAGCGGGAGTAGCACAGATACGCAGTATTTT.

Turning to this clonotype: With a much larger clone just one base away, this may be a read error. The V gene is TRBV5-1, the J gene TRBJ2-7; D might be TRBD1 (6 bases). The CDR3 length is 14 residues. CDR1 and CDR2 (germline): SGHRS, YFSETQ. Written as DNA, the CDR3 is TGCGTCAGCAGCTTGGGACACGGGACCTACGAGCAGTACTTC. It yields the protein CVSSLGHGTYEQYF.

This clonotype was observed many times. The J gene is TRBJ2-7, the V gene TRBV29-1; no reliable D call. The CDR3 extends over 11 amino acids. The ends were cut back, 4 bases at V and 7 bases at J, with 11 bases in the middle. Germline CDR1 SQVTM, CDR2 ANQGSEA. CDR3 sequence: CSVGSYNEQYF. DNA for the CDR3: TGCAGCGTTGGGAGCTACAATGAGCAGTACTTC.

This clonotype was seen once. The rearrangement joins TRBV15 to TRBJ2-5, with TRBD2 matching over 9 bases. CDR3 length equals 16 residues. V gave up 5 bases and J gave up 1 base; unmatched junction bases: 8. CDR1 is LNHNV, CDR2 YYDKDF, per germline (reference sequence). The CDR3, as DNA: TGTGCCACCAGCGTCCGACTAGCGGCGCTCCAAGAGACCCAGTACTTC. This sequence encodes CATSVRLAALQETQYF.

This clonotype was counted a few times. This sequence joins TRBV7-2 and TRBJ2-3; tentative D call: TRBD1 (8 bases). The V and J ends lost 1 base and 0 bases respectively, with 20 bases between them. Germline assignment: CDR1 SGHTA and CDR2 FQGNSA. The CDR3 runs to 19 residues. Here the CDR3 reads CASSLGGGTGLTSTDTQYF. The CDR3 coding sequence is TGTGCCAGCAGCTTAGGGGGGGGGACAGGCCTCACTAGCACAGATACGCAGTATTTT.

V and J are TRBV5-1 and TRBJ1-1, with 7 bases lining up with TRBD1. There are 16 residues in the CDR3. V shed 3 bases, J shed 1 base, and the junction held 9 bases outside the gene matches. The V gene's germline CDR1 is SGHRS and CDR2 YFSETQ. CDR3: CASSSQAGTANTEAFF. The DNA for the CDR3 is TGCGCCAGCAGCTCCCAGGCCGGGACAGCGAACACTGAAGCTTTCTTT.

In this sample, this clonotype turned up a few times. As DNA, the CDR3 is TGTGCCAGCAGTGCAATATCAACTAACTATGGCTACACCTTC. Its protein is CASSAISTNYGYTF. The chain carries TRBV28 and TRBJ1-2; D uncertain. The V gene's germline CDR1 is MDHEN and CDR2 SYDVKM. Trimming took 5 bases from V and 0 from J, leaving 10 bases between them. There are 14 residues in the CDR3.

This clonotype was seen only a few times. The genes are TRBV6-5 and TRBJ2-7, with D possibly TRBD2 on 6 matching bases. V was trimmed by 5 bases and J by 3 bases, leaving 14 bases between them. The CDR3 length is 14 residues. CDR1 and CDR2 from the germline V gene are MNHEY and SVGAGI. As DNA, the CDR3 is TGTGCCAGCAGTCCGGGATGGCGGGGCTACGAGCAGTACTTC. Translating it yields CASSPGWRGYEQYF.

The V gene is TRBV6-1, the J gene TRBJ2-1; D gene ambiguous. The germline CDR1 and CDR2 sequences are MNHNS and SASEGT. The CDR3 loop spans 12 amino acids. The germline V and J ends were trimmed by 7 bases and 9 bases, with 13 bases remaining between them. CDR3 in DNA: TGTGCCAGCACCTCTTTTCTATCTGAGCAGTTCTTC. Amino acids: CASTSFLSEQFF.

This chain links TRBV20-1 with TRBJ1-2, with D unclear. Germline V CDR1 and CDR2: DFQATT, SNEGSKA (reference sequence). There are 13 residues in the CDR3. The V end lost 1 base, the J end lost 11 bases, and 17 bases lay between the germline ends. The CDR3 nucleotides read TGCAGTGCTAGAGCTGAAACCATCCGTGGGTACACCTTC. It translates to CSARAETIRGYTF.